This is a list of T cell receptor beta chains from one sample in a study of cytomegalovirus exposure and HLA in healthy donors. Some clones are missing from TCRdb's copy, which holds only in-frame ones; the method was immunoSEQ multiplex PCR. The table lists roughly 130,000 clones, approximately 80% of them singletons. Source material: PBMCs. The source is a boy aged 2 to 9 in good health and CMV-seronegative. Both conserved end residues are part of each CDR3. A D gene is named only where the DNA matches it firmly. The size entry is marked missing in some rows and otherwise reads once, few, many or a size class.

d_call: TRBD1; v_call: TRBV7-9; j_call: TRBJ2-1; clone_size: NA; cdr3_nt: TGTGCCAGCAGCTTCCGGGACAGGGATTCGGATGAGCAGTTCTTC; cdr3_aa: CASSFRDRDSDEQFF
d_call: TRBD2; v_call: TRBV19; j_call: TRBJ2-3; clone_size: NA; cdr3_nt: TGTGCCAGTAGTATGAAAGCGGGGGGGCCGAATAAAGTAGATACGCAGTATTTT; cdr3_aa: CASSMKAGGPNKVDTQYF
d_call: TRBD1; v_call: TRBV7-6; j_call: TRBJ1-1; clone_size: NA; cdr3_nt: TGTGCCAGCAGCACCCGGACAGGGGCCATGAACACTGAAGCTTTCTTT; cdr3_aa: CASSTRTGAMNTEAFF
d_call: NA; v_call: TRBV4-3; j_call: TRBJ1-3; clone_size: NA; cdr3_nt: TGCGCCAGCAGCCAAGATTCTGTCGGTTTTGGAAACACCATATATTTT; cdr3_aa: CASSQDSVGFGNTIYF
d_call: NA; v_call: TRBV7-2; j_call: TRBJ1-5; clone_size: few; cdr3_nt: TGTGCCAGCAGCACCCTAAATCAGCCCCAGCATTTT; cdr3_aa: CASSTLNQPQHF
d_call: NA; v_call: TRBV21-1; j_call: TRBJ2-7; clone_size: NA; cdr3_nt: TGTGCCAGCAGCGATACCTTGGACAGTTTATTCTCCTACGAGCAGTACTTC; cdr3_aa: CASSDTLDSLFSYEQYF
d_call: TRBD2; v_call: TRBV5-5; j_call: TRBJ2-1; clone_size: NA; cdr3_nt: TGTGCCAGCAGCTTGGTTGGGACTAGCGGGTTTTATGAGCAGTTCTTC; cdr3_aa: CASSLVGTSGFYEQFF
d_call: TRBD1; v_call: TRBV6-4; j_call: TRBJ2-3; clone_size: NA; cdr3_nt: TGTGCCAGCAGTGTTACAGGGGGCACAGATACGCAGTATTTT; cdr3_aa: CASSVTGGTDTQYF
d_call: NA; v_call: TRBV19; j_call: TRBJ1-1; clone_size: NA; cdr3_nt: TGTGCCAGTAGTATAGAAGGGAGACTGAACACTGAAGCTTTCTTT; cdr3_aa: CASSIEGRLNTEAFF
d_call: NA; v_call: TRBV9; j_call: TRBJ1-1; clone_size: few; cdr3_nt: TGTGCCAGCAGCGTAGGGGCTGAGAACACTGAAGCTTTCTTT; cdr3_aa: CASSVGAENTEAFF
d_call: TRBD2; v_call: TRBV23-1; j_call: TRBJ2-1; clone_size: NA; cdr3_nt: TGCGCCAGCAGTATCGGACTAGCGGGGGGGAATGAGCAGTTCTTC; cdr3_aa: CASSIGLAGGNEQFF
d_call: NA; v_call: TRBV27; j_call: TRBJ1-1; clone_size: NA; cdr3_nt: TGTGCCAGCAGCCCAACAGGGAAGGTAAACACTGAAGCTTTCTTT; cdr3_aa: CASSPTGKVNTEAFF
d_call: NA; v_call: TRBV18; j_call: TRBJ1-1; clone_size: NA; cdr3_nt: TGTGCCAGCTCACCTCTCGGGACTATAAACACTGAAGCTTTCTTT; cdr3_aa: CASSPLGTINTEAFF
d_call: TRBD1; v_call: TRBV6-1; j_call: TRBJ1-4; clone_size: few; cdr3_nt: TGTGCCAGCAGCCCCGGGACAGAGGTGGTCAAGCTGTTTTTT; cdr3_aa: CASSPGTEVVKLFF
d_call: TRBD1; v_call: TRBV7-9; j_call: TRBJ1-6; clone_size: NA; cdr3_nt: TGTTCCAGCAGCTTAACAGGGGGCGGTAATTCACCCCTCCACTTT; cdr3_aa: CSSSLTGGGNSPLHF
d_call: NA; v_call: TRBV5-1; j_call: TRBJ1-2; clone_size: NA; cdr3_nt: TGCGCCAGCAGCTCAAACCAGGGCCTAGGGGGCTACACCTTC; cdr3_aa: CASSSNQGLGGYTF
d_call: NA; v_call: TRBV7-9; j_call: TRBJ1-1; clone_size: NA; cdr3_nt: TGTGCCAGCAGCCCGACAGATTTGAACACTGAAGCTTTCTTT; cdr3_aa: CASSPTDLNTEAFF
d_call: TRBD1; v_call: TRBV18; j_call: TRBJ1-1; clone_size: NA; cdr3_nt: TGTGCCAGCTCACCTCAGGGGGTTATGAACACTGAAGCTTTCTTT; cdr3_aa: CASSPQGVMNTEAFF
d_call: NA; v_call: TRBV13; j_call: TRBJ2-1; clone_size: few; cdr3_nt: TGTGCCAGCAGCTTTAACTCCTACAATGAGCAGTTCTTC; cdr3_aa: CASSFNSYNEQFF
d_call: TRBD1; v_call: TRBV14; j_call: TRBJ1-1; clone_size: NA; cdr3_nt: TGTGCCAGCAGACTGACTGACAGGGGCACTGAAGCTTTCTTT; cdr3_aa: CASRLTDRGTEAFF